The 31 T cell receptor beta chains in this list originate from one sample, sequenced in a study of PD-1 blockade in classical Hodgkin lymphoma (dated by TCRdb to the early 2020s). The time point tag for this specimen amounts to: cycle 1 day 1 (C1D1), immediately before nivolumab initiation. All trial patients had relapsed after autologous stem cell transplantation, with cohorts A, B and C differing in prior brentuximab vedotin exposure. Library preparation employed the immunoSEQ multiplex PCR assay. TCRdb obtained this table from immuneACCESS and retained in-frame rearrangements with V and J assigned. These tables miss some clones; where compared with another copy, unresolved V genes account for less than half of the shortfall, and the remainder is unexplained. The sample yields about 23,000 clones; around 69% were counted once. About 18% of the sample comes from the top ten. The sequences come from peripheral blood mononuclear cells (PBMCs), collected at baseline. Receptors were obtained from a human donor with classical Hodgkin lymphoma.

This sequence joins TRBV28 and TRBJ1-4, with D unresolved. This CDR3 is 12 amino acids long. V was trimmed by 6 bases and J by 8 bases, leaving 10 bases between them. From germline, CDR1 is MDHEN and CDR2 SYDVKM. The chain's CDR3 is CASRDGGEKLFF. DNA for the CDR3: TGTGCCAGCAGGGACGGTGGGGAAAAACTGTTTTTT. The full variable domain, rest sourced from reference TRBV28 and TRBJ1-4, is DVKVTQSSRYLVKRTGEKVFLECVQDMDHENMFWYRQDPGLGLRLIYFSYDVKMKEKGDIPEGYSVSREKKERFSLILESASTNQTSMYLCASRDGGEKLFFGSGTQLSVL.

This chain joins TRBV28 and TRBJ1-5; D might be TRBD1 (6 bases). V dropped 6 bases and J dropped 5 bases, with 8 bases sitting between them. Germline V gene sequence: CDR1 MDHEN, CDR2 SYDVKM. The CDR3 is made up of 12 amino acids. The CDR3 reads CASRKGDQPQHF. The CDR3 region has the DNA TGTGCCAGCAGAAAGGGGGATCAGCCCCAGCATTTT. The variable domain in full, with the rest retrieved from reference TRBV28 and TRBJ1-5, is DVKVTQSSRYLVKRTGEKVFLECVQDMDHENMFWYRQDPGLGLRLIYFSYDVKMKEKGDIPEGYSVSREKKERFSLILESASTNQTSMYLCASRKGDQPQHFGDGTRLSIL.

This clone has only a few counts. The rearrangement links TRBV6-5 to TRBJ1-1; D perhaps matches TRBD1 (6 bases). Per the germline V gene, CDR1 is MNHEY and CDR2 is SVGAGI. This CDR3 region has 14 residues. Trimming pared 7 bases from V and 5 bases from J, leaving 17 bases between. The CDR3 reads CASIRGRGATEAFF. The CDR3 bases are TGTGCCAGCATAAGGGGACGGGGGGCGACTGAAGCTTTCTTT.

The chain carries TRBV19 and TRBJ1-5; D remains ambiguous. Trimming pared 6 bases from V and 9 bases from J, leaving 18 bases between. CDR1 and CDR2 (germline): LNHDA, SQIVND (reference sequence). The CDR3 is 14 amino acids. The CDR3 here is CASRWTAAGGPQHF. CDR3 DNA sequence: TGTGCCAGTAGATGGACGGCGGCAGGAGGGCCCCAGCATTTT.

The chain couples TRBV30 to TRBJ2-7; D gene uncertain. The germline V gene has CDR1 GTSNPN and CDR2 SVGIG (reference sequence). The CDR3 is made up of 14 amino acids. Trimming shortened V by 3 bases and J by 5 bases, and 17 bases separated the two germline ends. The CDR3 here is CAWRWGWGSDEQYF. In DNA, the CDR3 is TGTGCCTGGAGATGGGGTTGGGGATCCGACGAGCAGTACTTC.

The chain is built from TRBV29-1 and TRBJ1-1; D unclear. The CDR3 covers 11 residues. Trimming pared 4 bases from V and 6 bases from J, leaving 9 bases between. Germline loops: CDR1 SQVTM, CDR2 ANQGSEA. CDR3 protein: CSVVRLAEAFF. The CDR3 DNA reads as TGCAGCGTTGTGCGGTTGGCTGAAGCTTTCTTT. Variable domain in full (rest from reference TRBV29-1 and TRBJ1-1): SAVISQKPSRDICQRGTSLTIQCQVDSQVTMMFWYRQQPGQSLTLIATANQGSEATYESGFVIDKFPISRPNLTFSTLTVSNMSPEDSSIYLCSVVRLAEAFFGQGTRLTVV.

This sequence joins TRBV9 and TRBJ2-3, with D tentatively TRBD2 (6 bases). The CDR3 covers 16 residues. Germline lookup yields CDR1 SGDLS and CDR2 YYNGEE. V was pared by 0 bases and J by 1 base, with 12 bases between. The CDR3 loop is CASSVGSRDRTDTQYF. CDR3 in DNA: TGTGCCAGCAGCGTAGGTTCGCGGGACCGCACAGATACGCAGTATTTT.

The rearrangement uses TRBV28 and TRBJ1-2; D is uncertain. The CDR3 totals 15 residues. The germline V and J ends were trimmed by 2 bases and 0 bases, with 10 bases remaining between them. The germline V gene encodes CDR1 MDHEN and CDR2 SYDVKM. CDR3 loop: CASSLTLGSNYGYTF. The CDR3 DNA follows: TGTGCCAGCAGTTTAACCCTGGGGTCTAACTATGGCTACACCTTC.

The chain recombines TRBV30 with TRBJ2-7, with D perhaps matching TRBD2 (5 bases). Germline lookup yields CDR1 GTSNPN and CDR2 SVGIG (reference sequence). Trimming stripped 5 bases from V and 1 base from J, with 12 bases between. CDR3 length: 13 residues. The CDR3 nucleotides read TGTGCCTGGGTCCGCCGGGGATCCTACGAGCAGTACTTC. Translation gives CAWVRRGSYEQYF.

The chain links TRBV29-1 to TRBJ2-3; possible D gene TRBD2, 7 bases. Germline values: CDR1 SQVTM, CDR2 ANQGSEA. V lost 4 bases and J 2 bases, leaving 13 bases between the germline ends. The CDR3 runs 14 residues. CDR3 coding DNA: TGCAGCGTTGTGTGGGGGGGCCACACAGATACGCAGTATTTT. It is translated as CSVVWGGHTDTQYF.

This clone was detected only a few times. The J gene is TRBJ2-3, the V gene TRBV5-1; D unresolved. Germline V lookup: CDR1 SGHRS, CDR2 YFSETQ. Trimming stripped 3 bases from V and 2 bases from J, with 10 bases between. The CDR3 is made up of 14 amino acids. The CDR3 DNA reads TGCGCCAGCAGCTCGGGTCCCCCCACAGATACGCAGTATTTT. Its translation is CASSSGPPTDTQYF.

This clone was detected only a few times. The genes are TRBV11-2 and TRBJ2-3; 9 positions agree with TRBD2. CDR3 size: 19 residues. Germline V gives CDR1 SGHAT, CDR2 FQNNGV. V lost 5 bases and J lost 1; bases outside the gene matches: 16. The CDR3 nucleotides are TGTGCCAGCAGCCCGAGAATTAGGCGGGGGGGCCGCGGCACAGATACGCAGTATTTT. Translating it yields CASSPRIRRGGRGTDTQYF.

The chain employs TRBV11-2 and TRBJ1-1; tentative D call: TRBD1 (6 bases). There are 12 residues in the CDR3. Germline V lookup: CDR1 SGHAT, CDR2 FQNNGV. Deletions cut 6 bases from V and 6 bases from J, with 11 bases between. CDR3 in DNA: TGTGCCAGCAGAATAGGGGGATCTGAAGCTTTCTTT. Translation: CASRIGGSEAFF. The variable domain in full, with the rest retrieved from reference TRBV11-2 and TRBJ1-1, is EAGVAQSPRYKIIEKRQSVAFWCNPISGHATLYWYQQILGQGPKLLIQFQNNGVVDDSQLPKDRFSAERLKGVDSTLKIQPAKLEDSAVYLCASRIGGSEAFFGQGTRLTVV.

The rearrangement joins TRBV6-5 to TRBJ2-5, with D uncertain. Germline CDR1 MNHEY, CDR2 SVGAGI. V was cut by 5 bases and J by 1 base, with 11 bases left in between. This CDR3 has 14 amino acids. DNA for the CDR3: TGTGCCAGCAGTCCAACAGTATTCCAAGAGACCCAGTACTTC. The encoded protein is CASSPTVFQETQYF.

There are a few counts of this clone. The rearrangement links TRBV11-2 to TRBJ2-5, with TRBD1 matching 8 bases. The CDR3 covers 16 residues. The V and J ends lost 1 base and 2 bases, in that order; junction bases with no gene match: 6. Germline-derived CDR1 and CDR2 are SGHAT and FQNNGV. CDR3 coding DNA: TGTGCCAGCAGCTTAGCCGGACAGGGACAACAAGAGACCCAGTACTTC. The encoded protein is CASSLAGQGQQETQYF.

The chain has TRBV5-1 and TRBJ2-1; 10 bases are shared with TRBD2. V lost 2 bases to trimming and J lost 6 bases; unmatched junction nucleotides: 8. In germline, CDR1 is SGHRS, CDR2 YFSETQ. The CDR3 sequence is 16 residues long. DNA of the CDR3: TGCGCCAGCAGCTTATCAGCTAGCGGGAGTCCCAATGAGCAGTTCTTC. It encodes CASSLSASGSPNEQFF.

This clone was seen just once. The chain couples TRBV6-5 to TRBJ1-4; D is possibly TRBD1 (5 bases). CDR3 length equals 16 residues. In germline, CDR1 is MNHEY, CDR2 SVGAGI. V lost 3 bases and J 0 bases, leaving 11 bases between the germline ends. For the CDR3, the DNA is TGTGCCAGCAGTTATGCGGGGCCGGCAACTAATGAAAAACTGTTTTTT. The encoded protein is CASSYAGPATNEKLFF.

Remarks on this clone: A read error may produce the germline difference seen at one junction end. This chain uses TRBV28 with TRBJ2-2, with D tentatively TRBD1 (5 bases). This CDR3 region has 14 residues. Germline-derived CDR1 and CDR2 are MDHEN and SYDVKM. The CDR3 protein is CVSRRQGFTGELFF. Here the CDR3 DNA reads TGTGTCAGCAGGCGCCAGGGATTCACCGGGGAGCTGTTTTTT.

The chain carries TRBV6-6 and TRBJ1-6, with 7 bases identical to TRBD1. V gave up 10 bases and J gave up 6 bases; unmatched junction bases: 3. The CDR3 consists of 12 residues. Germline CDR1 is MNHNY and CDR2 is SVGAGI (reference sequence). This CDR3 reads CATGDSNSPLHF. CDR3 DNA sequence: TGTGCCACAGGGGACAGTAATTCACCCCTCCACTTT.

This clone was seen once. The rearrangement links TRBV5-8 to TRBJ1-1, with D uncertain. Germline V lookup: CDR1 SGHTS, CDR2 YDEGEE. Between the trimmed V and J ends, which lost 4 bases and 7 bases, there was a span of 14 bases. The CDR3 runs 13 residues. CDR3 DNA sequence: TGTGCCAGCAGCACTCAGGAGTTCGGTGAAGCTTTCTTT. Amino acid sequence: CASSTQEFGEAFF.

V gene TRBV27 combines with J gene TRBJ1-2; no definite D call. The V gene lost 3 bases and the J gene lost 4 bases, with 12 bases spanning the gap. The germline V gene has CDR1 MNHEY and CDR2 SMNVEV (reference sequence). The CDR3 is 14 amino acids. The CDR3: CASSLYGVGYGYTF. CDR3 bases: TGTGCCAGCAGTTTGTACGGGGTTGGCTATGGCTACACCTTC.

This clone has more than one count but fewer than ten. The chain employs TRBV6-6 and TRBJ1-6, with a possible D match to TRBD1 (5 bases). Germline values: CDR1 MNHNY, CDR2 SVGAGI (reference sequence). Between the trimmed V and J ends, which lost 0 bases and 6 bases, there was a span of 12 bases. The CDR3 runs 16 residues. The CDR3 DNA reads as TGTGCCAGCAGTTACTCGAAGGCGCAGGGTAATTCACCCCTCCACTTT. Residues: CASSYSKAQGNSPLHF.

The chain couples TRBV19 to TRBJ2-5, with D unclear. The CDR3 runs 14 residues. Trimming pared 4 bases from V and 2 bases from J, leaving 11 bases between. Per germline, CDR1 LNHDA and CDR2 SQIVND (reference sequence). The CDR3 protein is CASSTSGPQETQYF. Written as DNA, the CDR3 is TGTGCCAGTAGTACATCCGGGCCGCAAGAGACCCAGTACTTC. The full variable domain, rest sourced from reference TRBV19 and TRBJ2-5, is DGGITQSPKYLFRKEGQNVTLSCEQNLNHDAMYWYRQDPGQGLRLIYYSQIVNDFQKGDIAEGYSVSREKKESFPLTVTSAQKNPTAFYLCASSTSGPQETQYFGPGTRLLVL.

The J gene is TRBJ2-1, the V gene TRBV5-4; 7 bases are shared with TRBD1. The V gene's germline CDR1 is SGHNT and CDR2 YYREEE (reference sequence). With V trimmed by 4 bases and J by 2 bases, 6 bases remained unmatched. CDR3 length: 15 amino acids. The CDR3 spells CASSPGTVTYNEQFF. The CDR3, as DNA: TGTGCCAGCAGCCCCGGGACAGTAACCTACAATGAGCAGTTCTTC.

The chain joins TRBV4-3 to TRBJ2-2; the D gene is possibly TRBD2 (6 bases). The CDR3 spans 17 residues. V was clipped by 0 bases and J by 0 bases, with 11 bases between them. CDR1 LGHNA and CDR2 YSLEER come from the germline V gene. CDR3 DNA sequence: TGCGCCAGCAGCCAAGAGGGTAGCGGTACGAACACCGGGGAGCTGTTTTTT. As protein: CASSQEGSGTNTGELFF.

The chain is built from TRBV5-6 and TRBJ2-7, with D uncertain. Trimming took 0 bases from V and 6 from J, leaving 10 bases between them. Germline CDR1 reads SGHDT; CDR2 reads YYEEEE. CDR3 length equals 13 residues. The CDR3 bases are TGTGCCAGCAGCTTGGGGGAAAGGGTCGAGCAGTACGTC. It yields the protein CASSLGERVEQYV.

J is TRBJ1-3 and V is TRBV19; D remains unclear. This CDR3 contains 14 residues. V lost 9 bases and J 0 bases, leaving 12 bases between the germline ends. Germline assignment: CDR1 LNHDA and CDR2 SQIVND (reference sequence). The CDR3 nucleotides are TGTGCCAGCCGAGGGTGGCCCTCTGGAAACACCATATATTTT. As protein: CASRGWPSGNTIYF. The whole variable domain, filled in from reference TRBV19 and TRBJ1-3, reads DGGITQSPKYLFRKEGQNVTLSCEQNLNHDAMYWYRQDPGQGLRLIYYSQIVNDFQKGDIAEGYSVSREKKESFPLTVTSAQKNPTAFYLCASRGWPSGNTIYFGEGSWLTVV.

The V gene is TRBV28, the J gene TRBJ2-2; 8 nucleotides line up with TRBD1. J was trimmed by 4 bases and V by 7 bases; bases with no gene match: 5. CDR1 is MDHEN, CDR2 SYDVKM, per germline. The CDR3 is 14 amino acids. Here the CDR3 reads CASKRQGSTGELFF. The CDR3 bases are TGTGCCAGCAAACGACAGGGGAGCACCGGGGAGCTGTTTTTT.

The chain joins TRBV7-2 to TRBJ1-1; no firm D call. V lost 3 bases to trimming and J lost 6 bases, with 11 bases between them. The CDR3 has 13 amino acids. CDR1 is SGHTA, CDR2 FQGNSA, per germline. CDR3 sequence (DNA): TGTGCCAGCAGCTTTGCCCCGGACTCTGAAGCTTTCTTT. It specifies CASSFAPDSEAFF.

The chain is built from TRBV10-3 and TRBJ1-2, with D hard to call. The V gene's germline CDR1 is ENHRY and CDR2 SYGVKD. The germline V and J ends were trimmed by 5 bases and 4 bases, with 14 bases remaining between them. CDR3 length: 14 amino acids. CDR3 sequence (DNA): TGTGCCATCAGTCCTTCCACAAGGTTCTATGGCTACACCTTC. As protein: CAISPSTRFYGYTF.

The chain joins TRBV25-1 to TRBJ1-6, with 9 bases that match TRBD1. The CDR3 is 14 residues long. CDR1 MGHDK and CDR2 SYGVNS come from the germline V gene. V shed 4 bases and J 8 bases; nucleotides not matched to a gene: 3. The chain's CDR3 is CASSGTGAYSPLHF. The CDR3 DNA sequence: TGTGCCAGCAGTGGGACAGGGGCATATTCACCCCTCCACTTT.